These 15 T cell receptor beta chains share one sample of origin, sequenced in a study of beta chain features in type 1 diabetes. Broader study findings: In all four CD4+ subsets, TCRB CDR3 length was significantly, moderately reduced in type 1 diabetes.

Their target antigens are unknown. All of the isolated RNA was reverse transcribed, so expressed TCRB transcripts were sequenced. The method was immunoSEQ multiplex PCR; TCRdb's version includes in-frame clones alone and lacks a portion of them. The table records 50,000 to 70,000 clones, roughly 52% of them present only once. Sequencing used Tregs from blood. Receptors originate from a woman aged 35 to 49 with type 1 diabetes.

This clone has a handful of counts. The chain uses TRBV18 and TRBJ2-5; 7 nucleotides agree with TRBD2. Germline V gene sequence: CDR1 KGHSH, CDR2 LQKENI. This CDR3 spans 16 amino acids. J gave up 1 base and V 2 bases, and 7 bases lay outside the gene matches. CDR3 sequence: CASSPKSSGGQETQYF. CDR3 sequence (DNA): TGTGCCAGCTCACCAAAGTCTAGCGGAGGCCAAGAGACCCAGTACTTC.

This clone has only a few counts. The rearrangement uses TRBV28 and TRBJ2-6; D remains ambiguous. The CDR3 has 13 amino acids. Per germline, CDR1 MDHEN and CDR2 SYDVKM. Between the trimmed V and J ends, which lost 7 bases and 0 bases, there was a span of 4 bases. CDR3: CASTYSGANVLTF. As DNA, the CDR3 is TGTGCCAGCACGTACTCTGGGGCCAACGTCCTGACTTTC.

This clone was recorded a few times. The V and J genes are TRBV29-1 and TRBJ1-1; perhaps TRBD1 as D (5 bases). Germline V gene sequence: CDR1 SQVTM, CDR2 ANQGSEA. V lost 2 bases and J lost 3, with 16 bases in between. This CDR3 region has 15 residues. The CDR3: CSVERGDLDYTEAFF. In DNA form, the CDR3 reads TGCAGCGTTGAAAGGGGTGACTTGGATTACACTGAAGCTTTCTTT.

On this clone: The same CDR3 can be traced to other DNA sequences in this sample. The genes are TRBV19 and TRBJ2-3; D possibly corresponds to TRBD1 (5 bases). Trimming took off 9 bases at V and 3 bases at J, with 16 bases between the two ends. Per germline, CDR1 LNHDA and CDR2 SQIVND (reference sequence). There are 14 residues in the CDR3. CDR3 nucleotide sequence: TGTGCCAGCCAACCGACAGCTAGTACAGATACGCAGTATTTT. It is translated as CASQPTASTDTQYF.

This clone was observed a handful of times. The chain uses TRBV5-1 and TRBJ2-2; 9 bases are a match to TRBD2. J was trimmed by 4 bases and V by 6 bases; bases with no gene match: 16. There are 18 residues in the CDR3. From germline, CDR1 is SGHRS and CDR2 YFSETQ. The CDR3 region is CASTTGILAGDTTGELFF. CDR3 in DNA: TGCGCCAGCACGACAGGGATATTAGCGGGAGATACCACCGGGGAGCTGTTTTTT.

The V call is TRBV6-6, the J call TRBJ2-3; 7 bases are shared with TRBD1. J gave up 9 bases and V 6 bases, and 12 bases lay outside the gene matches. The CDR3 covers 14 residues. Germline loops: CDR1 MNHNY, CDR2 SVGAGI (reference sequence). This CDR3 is CASRVTGTAGTQYF. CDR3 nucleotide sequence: TGTGCCAGCAGAGTAACAGGGACAGCCGGAACGCAGTATTTT.

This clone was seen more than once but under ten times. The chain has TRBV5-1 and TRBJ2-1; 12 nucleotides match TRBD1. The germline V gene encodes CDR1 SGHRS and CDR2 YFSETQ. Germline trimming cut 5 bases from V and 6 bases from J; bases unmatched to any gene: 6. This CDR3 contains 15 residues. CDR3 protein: CASRGGQGAVNEQFF. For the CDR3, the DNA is TGCGCCAGCAGAGGGGGACAGGGGGCGGTCAATGAGCAGTTCTTC.

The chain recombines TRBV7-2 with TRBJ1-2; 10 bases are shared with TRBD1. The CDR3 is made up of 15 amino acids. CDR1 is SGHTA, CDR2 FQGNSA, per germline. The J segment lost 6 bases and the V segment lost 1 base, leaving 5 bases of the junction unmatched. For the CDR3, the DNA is TGTGCCAGCAGCTTAGATCCCGGGACAGGGGATGGCTACACCTTC. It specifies CASSLDPGTGDGYTF.

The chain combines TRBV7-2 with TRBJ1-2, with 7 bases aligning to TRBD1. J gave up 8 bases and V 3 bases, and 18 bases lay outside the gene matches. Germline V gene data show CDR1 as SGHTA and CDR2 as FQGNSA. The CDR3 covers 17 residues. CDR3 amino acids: CASSFYTSGTAFAGYTF. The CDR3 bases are TGTGCCAGCAGCTTTTATACCTCCGGGACAGCTTTCGCCGGCTACACCTTC.

The CDR3 DNA reads as TGTGCCAGCAGCGCACAGGGGGACACTGAAGCTTTCTTT. Translating it yields CASSAQGDTEAFF. J is TRBJ1-1 and V is TRBV7-3; 8 positions agree with TRBD1. Germline V gene lookup returns CDR1 SGHTA and CDR2 FQGTGA. V lost 5 bases and J lost 3; bases outside the gene matches: 2. The CDR3 contains 13 residues.

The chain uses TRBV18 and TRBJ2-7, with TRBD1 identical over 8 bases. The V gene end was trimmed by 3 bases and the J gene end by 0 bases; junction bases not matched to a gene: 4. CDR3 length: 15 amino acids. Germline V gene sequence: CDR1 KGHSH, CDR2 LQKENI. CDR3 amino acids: CASSPGQGSSYEQYF. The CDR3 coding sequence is TGTGCCAGCTCACCTGGACAGGGAAGCTCCTACGAGCAGTACTTC. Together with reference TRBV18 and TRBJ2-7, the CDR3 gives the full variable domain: NAGVMQNPRHLVRRRGQEARLRCSPMKGHSHVYWYRQLPEEGLKFMVYLQKENIIDESGMPKERFSAEFPKEGPSILRIQQVVRGDSAAYFCASSPGQGSSYEQYFGPGTRLTVT.

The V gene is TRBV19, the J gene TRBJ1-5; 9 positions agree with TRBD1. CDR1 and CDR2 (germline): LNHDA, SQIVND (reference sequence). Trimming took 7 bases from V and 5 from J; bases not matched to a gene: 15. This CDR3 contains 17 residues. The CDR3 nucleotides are TGTGCCAGTACTTTGGAGGGGACAGGGACGAAGTATCAGCCCCAGCATTTT. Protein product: CASTLEGTGTKYQPQHF. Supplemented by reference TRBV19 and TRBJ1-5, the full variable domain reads DGGITQSPKYLFRKEGQNVTLSCEQNLNHDAMYWYRQDPGQGLRLIYYSQIVNDFQKGDIAEGYSVSREKKESFPLTVTSAQKNPTAFYLCASTLEGTGTKYQPQHFGDGTRLSIL.

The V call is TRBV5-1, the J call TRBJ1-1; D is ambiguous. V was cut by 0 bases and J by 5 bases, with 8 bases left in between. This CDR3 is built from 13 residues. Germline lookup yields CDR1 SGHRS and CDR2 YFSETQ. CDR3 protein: CASSLVDGTEAFF. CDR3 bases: TGCGCCAGCAGCTTGGTAGACGGGACTGAAGCTTTCTTT.

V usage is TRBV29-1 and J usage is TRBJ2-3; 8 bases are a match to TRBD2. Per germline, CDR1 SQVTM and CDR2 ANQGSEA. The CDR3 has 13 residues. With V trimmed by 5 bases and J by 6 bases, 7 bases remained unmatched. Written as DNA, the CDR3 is TGCAGCGTTTCCCCGGGGGGGAGGGATACGCAGTATTTT. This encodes CSVSPGGRDTQYF.

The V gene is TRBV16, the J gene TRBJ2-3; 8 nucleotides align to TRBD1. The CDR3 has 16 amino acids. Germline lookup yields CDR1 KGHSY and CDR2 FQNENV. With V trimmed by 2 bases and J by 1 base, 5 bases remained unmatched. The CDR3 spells CASSQPQGGGTDTQYF. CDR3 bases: TGTGCCAGCAGCCAACCACAGGGGGGCGGCACAGATACGCAGTATTTT.